This TCR beta chain was found in a study of blood T cell repertoires in COVID-19. The method was immunoSEQ multiplex PCR; TCRdb's version includes in-frame clones alone and lacks a portion of them. The sample has approximately 200,000 clones, roughly 84% seen once. The germline V and J ends were trimmed by 0 bases and 5 bases, with 6 bases remaining between them. The CDR3 has 13 amino acids. Germline V gives CDR1 SGHDT, CDR2 YYEEEE. Specimen: peripheral blood. The TCR comes from a woman aged 60-75 years who had recovered from COVID-19. The chain has TRBV5-6 and TRBJ1-5, with D unclear. The CDR3 bases are TGTGCCAGCAGCTTGGGAGGGCATCAGCCCCAGCATTTT. Protein: CASSLGGHQPQHF.